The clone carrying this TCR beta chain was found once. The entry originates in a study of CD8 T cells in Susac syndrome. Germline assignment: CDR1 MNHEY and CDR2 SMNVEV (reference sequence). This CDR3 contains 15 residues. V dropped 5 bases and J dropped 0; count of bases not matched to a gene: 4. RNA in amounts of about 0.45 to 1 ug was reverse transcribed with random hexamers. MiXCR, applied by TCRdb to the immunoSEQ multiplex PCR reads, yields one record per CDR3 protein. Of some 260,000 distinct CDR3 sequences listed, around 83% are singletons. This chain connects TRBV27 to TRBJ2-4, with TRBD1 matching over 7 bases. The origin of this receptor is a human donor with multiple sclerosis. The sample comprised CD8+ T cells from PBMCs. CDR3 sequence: CASSPGTVAKNIQYF. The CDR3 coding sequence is TGTGCCAGCAGTCCTGGGACAGTAGCCAAAAACATTCAGTACTTC.